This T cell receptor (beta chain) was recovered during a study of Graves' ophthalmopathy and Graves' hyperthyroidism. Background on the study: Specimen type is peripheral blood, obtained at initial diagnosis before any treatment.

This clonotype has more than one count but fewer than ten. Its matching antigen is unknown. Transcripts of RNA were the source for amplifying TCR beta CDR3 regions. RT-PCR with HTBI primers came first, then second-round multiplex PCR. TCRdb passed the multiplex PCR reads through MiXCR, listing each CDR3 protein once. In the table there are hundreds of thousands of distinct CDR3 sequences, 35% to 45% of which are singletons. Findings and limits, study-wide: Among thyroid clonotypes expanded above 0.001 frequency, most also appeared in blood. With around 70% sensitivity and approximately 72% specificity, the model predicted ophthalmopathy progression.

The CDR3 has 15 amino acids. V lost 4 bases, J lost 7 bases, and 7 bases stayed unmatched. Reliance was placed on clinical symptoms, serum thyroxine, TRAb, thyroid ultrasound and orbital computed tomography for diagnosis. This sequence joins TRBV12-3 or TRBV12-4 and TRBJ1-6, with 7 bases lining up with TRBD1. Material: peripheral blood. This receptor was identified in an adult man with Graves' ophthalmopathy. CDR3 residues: CASSSPGQPNSPLHF. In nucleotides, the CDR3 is TGTGCCAGCAGTTCCCCGGGACAGCCAAATTCACCCCTCCACTTT.